This T cell receptor beta chain was identified in a study of T cell responses to AZD1222 COVID-19 vaccine. Study-wide findings and caveats: The donor cohort was predominantly white British with a female majority, and clonal diversity may have been underestimated.

The repertoire was sequenced with immunoSEQ multiplex PCR; TCRdb's copy has only in-frame clones and lacks some. The table records 100,000 to 150,000 clones, more than 75% of them present only once. A remark on this clone: The antigen is not known.

The material was peripheral blood, obtained on day 0 of AZD1222 vaccination. The clonotype was recovered from an adult in good health.

CDR3 in amino acids: CASSVAPGYGYTF. As DNA, the CDR3 is TGTGCCAGCAGCGTAGCTCCAGGCTATGGCTACACCTTC. This sequence joins TRBV9 and TRBJ1-2; D call uncertain. Deletions cut 0 bases from V and 4 bases from J, with 7 bases between. CDR1 and CDR2 (germline): SGDLS, YYNGEE. The CDR3 spans 13 residues.